Each of the 12 T cell receptor beta chains below was sequenced from the same sample in a study of blood T cell repertoires in COVID-19. The method was immunoSEQ multiplex PCR; TCRdb's version includes in-frame clones alone and lacks a portion of them. The sample records around 210,000 clones, around 85% being singletons. The sequenced sample was peripheral blood. The receptor source for this set is a man aged 60 to 75 with COVID-19, enrolled during active disease.

The chain couples TRBV24-1 to TRBJ1-1; 7 positions match TRBD1. Per the germline V gene, CDR1 is KGHDR and CDR2 is SFDVKD. The CDR3 spans 15 residues. V dropped 3 bases and J dropped 3; count of bases not matched to a gene: 6. The CDR3 region has the DNA TGTGCCACCAGTGATCCCCGGACAGGAGACACTGAAGCTTTCTTT. The encoded protein is CATSDPRTGDTEAFF.

The chain links TRBV9 to TRBJ2-7; 9 bases match TRBD1. V shed 0 bases, J shed 6 bases, and the junction held 7 bases outside the gene matches. CDR3 length: 15 amino acids. The germline V gene encodes CDR1 SGDLS and CDR2 YYNGEE. As DNA, the CDR3 is TGTGCCAGCAGCGTAGGGGGGACAGGGCCAGTCGAGCAGTACTTC. Its protein is CASSVGGTGPVEQYF.

This chain uses TRBV27 with TRBJ1-1; D not certain. V was pared by 0 bases and J by 4 bases, with 12 bases between. The CDR3 loop spans 15 amino acids. Per the germline V gene, CDR1 is MNHEY and CDR2 is SMNVEV (reference sequence). CDR3 sequence: CASSLSSGRVTEAFF. The CDR3 DNA sequence: TGTGCCAGCAGTTTATCTTCGGGAAGGGTCACTGAAGCTTTCTTT.

The J gene is TRBJ1-6, the V gene TRBV28; D not certain. The CDR3 is made up of 14 amino acids. The V end was cut by 10 bases, the J end by 7 bases, with 17 bases between. Germline assignment: CDR1 MDHEN and CDR2 SYDVKM. The CDR3 sequence is CAIRSENGNSPLHF. The CDR3 nucleotides read TGTGCCATCAGGTCCGAGAACGGGAATTCACCCCTCCACTTT.

The chain couples TRBV7-9 to TRBJ2-5, with 12 bases matching TRBD2. The CDR3 runs 17 residues. Germline V CDR1 and CDR2: SEHNR, FQNEAQ (reference sequence). V gave up 5 bases and J gave up 6 bases; unmatched junction bases: 13. The CDR3 DNA reads TGTGCCAGCAGCACTAACCGGCTAGCGGGAGGGGAGAAGACCCAGTACTTC. The encoded protein is CASSTNRLAGGEKTQYF.

The J gene is TRBJ1-2, the V gene TRBV7-2; no clear D. Trimming cost V 2 bases and J 2 bases, with 12 bases left between them. The CDR3 runs 15 residues. Germline-derived CDR1 and CDR2 are SGHTA and FQGNSA. CDR3 region: CASSLMGGPNYGYTF. The CDR3, as DNA: TGTGCCAGCAGCTTAATGGGAGGGCCGAACTATGGCTACACCTTC.

Points on this clone: Other DNA sequences in this specimen translate into the identical CDR3. The rearrangement uses TRBV30 and TRBJ1-4; TRBD1 agrees at 8 bases. Trimming at V came to 0 bases and at J to 8 bases, leaving 5 bases not matched to a gene. CDR1 GTSNPN and CDR2 SVGIG come from the germline V gene (reference sequence). CDR3 length: 14 amino acids. The CDR3 nucleotides read TGTGCCTGGAGTGTCCAGGGGGCGCGGGAAAAACTGTTTTTT. Its translation: CAWSVQGAREKLFF.

The chain has TRBV3-1 (or the pseudogene TRBV3-2) and TRBJ2-5; 8 bases align to TRBD1. The germline V gene encodes CDR1 LGHDT and CDR2 YNNKEL (reference sequence). Losses at the gene ends were 4 bases for V and 2 bases for J; bases not matched to a gene: 6. The CDR3 runs to 15 residues. The chain's CDR3 is CASSRNTGGQETQYF. The CDR3 nucleotides read TGTGCCAGCAGCCGAAATACAGGGGGACAAGAGACCCAGTACTTC.

CDR3 loop: CASSLFRGEQFF. CDR3 coding DNA: TGTGCCAGCAGCTTATTTAGGGGTGAGCAGTTCTTC. The J gene is TRBJ2-1, the V gene TRBV11-3; perhaps TRBD1 as D (5 bases). Trimming took 2 bases from V and 9 from J, leaving 8 bases between them. Germline-derived CDR1 and CDR2 are SGHNT and YENEEA. The CDR3 consists of 12 residues.

V usage is TRBV5-4 and J usage is TRBJ1-2; TRBD1 matches at 9 bases. Germline CDR1 SGHNT, CDR2 YYREEE (reference sequence). The V gene end was trimmed by 6 bases and the J gene end by 4 bases; junction bases not matched to a gene: 7. This CDR3 has 14 residues. CDR3 sequence: CASTSDRGGYGYTF. The CDR3 bases are TGTGCCAGCACCAGTGACAGGGGGGGCTATGGCTACACCTTC. The complete variable domain, with remaining parts taken from reference TRBV5-4 and TRBJ1-2, reads ETGVTQSPTHLIKTRGQQVTLRCSSQSGHNTVSWYQQALGQGPQFIFQYYREEENGRGNFPPRFSGLQFPNYSSELNVNALELDDSALYLCASTSDRGGYGYTFGSGTRLTVV.

The chain uses TRBV19 and TRBJ1-1; D ambiguous. The CDR3 runs to 15 residues. V lost 5 bases to trimming and J lost 0 bases, with 13 bases between them. CDR1 is LNHDA, CDR2 SQIVND, per germline (reference sequence). The CDR3 DNA sequence: TGTGCCAGTAGTCCTTCGGACTCCTTGAACACTGAAGCTTTCTTT. Amino acids: CASSPSDSLNTEAFF.

V usage is TRBV21-1 and J usage is TRBJ1-2; TRBD1 is taken as the D call from the table, unchecked against the DNA. TRBV21-1 constitutes a pseudogene. This CDR3 is 15 amino acids long. The CDR3 sequence is CVSSNLTGINYGYTF. DNA of the CDR3: TGTGTCAGCAGCAACCTAACAGGGATTAACTATGGCTACACCTTC.